Listed below are T cell receptor beta chains from one sample, sequenced in a study of somatic mutations in cytotoxic T cells in rheumatoid arthritis. Sequencing used immunoSEQ multiplex PCR; TCRdb keeps in-frame clones, though not all of them. The repertoire holds under 4,000 clones, with approximately 82% as singletons. The sequencing input was CD8+ T cells sorted from blood. The source is a woman between 45 and 60 years old with rheumatoid arthritis. The CDR3 runs from the conserved cysteine through the conserved F or W. The D gene is left open where the match is weak. Expanded clones are given a class, and other clones once, few, many or no size at all.

D gene: TRBD1
V gene: TRBV29-1
J gene: TRBJ1-2
clone size: once
CDR3 protein: CSVGPGTGPGGYTF
CDR3 DNA: TGCAGCGTTGGTCCCGGGACAGGGCCTGGAGGCTACACCTTC

D gene: TRBD1
V gene: TRBV19
J gene: TRBJ2-7
clone size: NA
CDR3 protein: CASNGQEIDEQYF
CDR3 DNA: TGTGCCAGTAACGGACAGGAGATCGACGAGCAGTACTTC

D gene: NA
V gene: TRBV4-1
J gene: TRBJ2-1
clone size: NA
CDR3 protein: CASSPPGNNEQFF
CDR3 DNA: TGCGCCAGCAGCCCCCCGGGGAACAATGAGCAGTTCTTC

D gene: TRBD1
V gene: TRBV28
J gene: TRBJ1-1
clone size: few
CDR3 protein: CASSDGTADVGEAFF
CDR3 DNA: TGTGCCAGCAGCGACGGGACAGCCGATGTGGGCGAAGCTTTCTTT

D gene: TRBD1
V gene: TRBV2
J gene: TRBJ2-1
clone size: NA
CDR3 protein: CASQTRGPSYNEQFF
CDR3 DNA: TGTGCCAGCCAAACCAGGGGGCCCTCCTACAATGAGCAGTTCTTC

D gene: TRBD2
V gene: TRBV15
J gene: TRBJ2-1
clone size: NA
CDR3 protein: CATSKLLAGGGGEQFF
CDR3 DNA: TGTGCCACCAGCAAACTCCTAGCGGGAGGGGGGGGTGAGCAGTTCTTC

D gene: NA
V gene: TRBV9
J gene: TRBJ2-1
clone size: NA
CDR3 protein: CASSVATSSYSYNEQFF
CDR3 DNA: TGTGCCAGCAGCGTAGCTACGAGCTCCTACTCCTACAATGAGCAGTTCTTC

D gene: NA
V gene: TRBV7-9
J gene: TRBJ2-2
clone size: NA
CDR3 protein: CASSRSDSTNTGELFF
CDR3 DNA: TGTGCCAGCAGCCGCTCGGACAGCACGAACACCGGGGAGCTGTTTTTT

D gene: TRBD1
V gene: TRBV7-3
J gene: TRBJ2-1
clone size: NA
CDR3 protein: CASSSGQNNEQFF
CDR3 DNA: TGTGCCAGCAGCTCGGGACAGAACAATGAGCAGTTCTTC

D gene: NA
V gene: TRBV7-6
J gene: TRBJ2-7
clone size: NA
CDR3 protein: CASSLAGSGEQYF
CDR3 DNA: TGTGCCAGCAGCTTAGCTGGGTCGGGCGAGCAGTACTTC

D gene: NA
V gene: TRBV7-7
J gene: TRBJ2-2
clone size: NA
CDR3 protein: CASSLALAGPGELFF
CDR3 DNA: TGTGCTAGCAGCTTAGCGCTAGCCGGGCCCGGGGAGCTGTTTTTT

D gene: NA
V gene: TRBV28
J gene: TRBJ1-5
clone size: NA
CDR3 protein: CAGRWAGLGQPQHF
CDR3 DNA: TGTGCCGGGCGCTGGGCAGGGCTGGGTCAGCCCCAGCATTTT

D gene: TRBD1
V gene: TRBV7-9
J gene: TRBJ2-7
clone size: NA
CDR3 protein: CASSLGQGNYEQYF
CDR3 DNA: TGTGCCAGCAGCCTGGGACAGGGAAACTACGAGCAGTACTTC

D gene: TRBD1
V gene: TRBV14
J gene: TRBJ1-2
clone size: NA
CDR3 protein: CASSQVDRSYGYTF
CDR3 DNA: TGTGCCAGCAGCCAAGTGGACAGGAGCTATGGCTACACCTTC

D gene: TRBD1
V gene: TRBV14
J gene: TRBJ1-5
clone size: NA
CDR3 protein: CASSQGTGIQPQHF
CDR3 DNA: TGTGCCAGCAGCCAGGGGACAGGGATCCAGCCCCAGCATTTT

D gene: TRBD1
V gene: TRBV6-9
J gene: TRBJ1-2
clone size: NA
CDR3 protein: CASSRFGTGRGYGYTF
CDR3 DNA: TGTGCCAGCAGCAGATTCGGGACAGGGAGAGGCTATGGCTACACCTTC

D gene: TRBD2
V gene: TRBV6-1
J gene: TRBJ2-5
clone size: NA
CDR3 protein: CASSLLAGGRETQYF
CDR3 DNA: TGTGCCAGCAGCCTCCTAGCGGGAGGGAGGGAGACCCAGTACTTC

D gene: NA
V gene: TRBV25-1
J gene: TRBJ2-3
clone size: once
CDR3 protein: CASTQGDTQYF
CDR3 DNA: TGTGCCAGCACTCAGGGGGATACGCAGTATTTT

D gene: TRBD1
V gene: TRBV2
J gene: TRBJ2-1
clone size: NA
CDR3 protein: CASRAGQGDRDEQFF
CDR3 DNA: TGTGCCAGCAGGGCGGGACAGGGGGATCGGGATGAGCAGTTCTTC

D gene: TRBD1
V gene: TRBV27
J gene: TRBJ1-1
clone size: few
CDR3 protein: CASSYGQGGAEAFF
CDR3 DNA: TGTGCCAGCAGTTATGGACAGGGGGGTGCTGAAGCTTTCTTT

D gene: TRBD1
V gene: TRBV9
J gene: TRBJ2-1
clone size: NA
CDR3 protein: CASSVGGGSEQFF
CDR3 DNA: TGTGCCAGCAGCGTAGGAGGGGGCAGCGAGCAGTTCTTC

D gene: NA
V gene: TRBV7-8
J gene: TRBJ2-2
clone size: few
CDR3 protein: CASSLGAGATGELFF
CDR3 DNA: TGTGCCAGCAGCTTGGGCGCGGGGGCGACCGGGGAGCTGTTTTTT

D gene: TRBD2
V gene: TRBV11-2
J gene: TRBJ2-7
clone size: NA
CDR3 protein: CASSLVGGNYEQYF
CDR3 DNA: TGTGCCAGCAGCTTAGTGGGGGGGAACTACGAGCAGTACTTC

D gene: TRBD2
V gene: TRBV28
J gene: TRBJ2-7
clone size: NA
CDR3 protein: CASTLAESAYEQYF
CDR3 DNA: TGTGCCAGCACACTAGCGGAAAGTGCCTACGAGCAGTACTTC

D gene: NA
V gene: TRBV5-1
J gene: TRBJ2-2
clone size: NA
CDR3 protein: CASSIPSGGGGELFF
CDR3 DNA: TGCGCCAGCAGCATCCCTAGCGGAGGGGGCGGGGAGCTGTTTTTT

D gene: NA
V gene: TRBV5-1
J gene: TRBJ1-4
clone size: NA
CDR3 protein: CASPPLQTNEKLFF
CDR3 DNA: TGCGCCAGCCCCCCCTTACAGACTAATGAAAAACTGTTTTTT

D gene: NA
V gene: TRBV9
J gene: TRBJ1-5
clone size: NA
CDR3 protein: CASSEGPGGQPQHF
CDR3 DNA: TGTGCCAGCAGCGAGGGGCCAGGAGGGCAGCCCCAGCATTTT

D gene: TRBD2
V gene: TRBV27
J gene: TRBJ2-4
clone size: once
CDR3 protein: CASSAGDGKNIQYF
CDR3 DNA: TGTGCCAGCAGTGCGGGAGATGGCAAAAACATTCAGTACTTC

D gene: NA
V gene: TRBV2
J gene: TRBJ2-3
clone size: NA
CDR3 protein: CASVDIASSTDTQYF
CDR3 DNA: TGTGCCAGCGTAGACATTGCCTCTAGCACAGATACGCAGTATTTT

D gene: TRBD1
V gene: TRBV28
J gene: TRBJ1-5
clone size: NA
CDR3 protein: CASRVDRGLGQPQHF
CDR3 DNA: TGTGCCAGCAGGGTAGACAGGGGGCTAGGTCAGCCCCAGCATTTT

D gene: NA
V gene: TRBV14
J gene: TRBJ2-7
clone size: NA
CDR3 protein: CASSRRREGEQYF
CDR3 DNA: TGTGCCAGCAGCCGACGTCGAGAGGGAGAGCAGTACTTC

D gene: NA
V gene: TRBV4-1
J gene: TRBJ1-1
clone size: NA
CDR3 protein: CASSTRQLGTEAFF
CDR3 DNA: TGCGCCAGCAGCACACGACAGCTAGGGACTGAAGCTTTCTTT

D gene: TRBD2
V gene: TRBV9
J gene: TRBJ2-5
clone size: once
CDR3 protein: CASSVVGLAGEETQYF
CDR3 DNA: TGTGCCAGCAGCGTAGTCGGCCTAGCGGGAGAAGAGACCCAGTACTTC

D gene: TRBD2
V gene: TRBV6-4
J gene: TRBJ2-2
clone size: few
CDR3 protein: CASSLAGEAGELFF
CDR3 DNA: TGTGCCAGCAGTCTAGCGGGAGAGGCCGGGGAGCTGTTTTTT

D gene: NA
V gene: TRBV7-9
J gene: TRBJ2-7
clone size: NA
CDR3 protein: CASSFGAYEQYF
CDR3 DNA: TGTGCCAGCAGCTTCGGGGCCTACGAGCAGTACTTC

D gene: TRBD2
V gene: TRBV6-5
J gene: TRBJ2-7
clone size: NA
CDR3 protein: CASSEASGAYEQYF
CDR3 DNA: TGTGCCAGCAGTGAGGCTAGCGGGGCCTACGAGCAGTACTTC

D gene: TRBD2
V gene: TRBV6-1
J gene: TRBJ2-1
clone size: NA
CDR3 protein: CASSPSGGRFDEQFF
CDR3 DNA: TGTGCCAGCAGCCCCTCGGGAGGGCGGTTCGACGAGCAGTTCTTC

D gene: TRBD2
V gene: TRBV6-5
J gene: TRBJ2-2
clone size: NA
CDR3 protein: CASSYSLAGGGELFF
CDR3 DNA: TGTGCCAGCAGTTACTCACTAGCGGGAGGCGGGGAGCTGTTTTTT

D gene: TRBD1
V gene: TRBV7-9
J gene: TRBJ2-7
clone size: NA
CDR3 protein: CASSPPGQGLGEQYF
CDR3 DNA: TGTGCCAGCAGCCCTCCGGGACAGGGCCTCGGCGAGCAGTACTTC

D gene: TRBD1
V gene: TRBV7-6
J gene: TRBJ2-7
clone size: NA
CDR3 protein: CASSIPRTGGSYEQYF
CDR3 DNA: TGTGCCAGCAGCATACCCCGGACAGGGGGCTCGTACGAGCAGTACTTC